The present T cell receptor beta chain was sequenced within a study of T cell responses to AZD1222 COVID-19 vaccine. Study-level points and caveats: There were vaccine-associated CD4 TCRs across spike, dominant at 160-218 and 743-854. Clonal diversity may have been underestimated in mostly white British donors. Repertoire collection took place solely once the T cell response had peaked.

As regards this clone: The antigen is not known.

Sequenced by immunoSEQ multiplex PCR; TCRdb stores in-frame clones only, minus some. The data show tens of thousands of clones, approximately 80% seen once. The CDR3 is 14 amino acids. CDR1 is KGHSH, CDR2 LQKENI, per germline. With 0 bases clipped from V and 4 bases from J, the junction kept 2 bases outside the gene matches. Material: peripheral blood, obtained on day 0 of MenACWY control vaccination. The receptor was derived from an adult in good health. J is TRBJ1-2 and V is TRBV18; 7 nucleotides match TRBD1. The CDR3 region has the DNA TGTGCCAGCTCACCACCGGGACAGTCCTATGGCTACACCTTC. The encoded protein is CASSPPGQSYGYTF.